The sequence of this T cell receptor beta chain was determined in a study of OX40 agonist ivuxolimab in advanced cancers. Sequencing used immunoSEQ multiplex PCR; TCRdb keeps in-frame clones, though not all of them. The data contain 70,000 or so clones, about 90% of them singletons. The germline V gene encodes CDR1 KGHSH and CDR2 LQKENI. The CDR3 contains 16 residues. Trimming removed 0 bases at V and 3 bases at J, with 11 bases between. This chain connects TRBV18 to TRBJ2-2, with D perhaps assigned TRBD1 or TRBD2 (5 bases each). This TCR was sampled from an adult with an advanced solid tumor such as melanoma, head and neck, liver or kidney cancer. Sequences were derived from CD4+ or CD8+ T cells sorted from blood, sampled in a trial of the OX40 agonist ivuxolimab. CDR3 amino acids: CASSPPAGAHTGELFF. The CDR3 DNA is TGTGCCAGCTCACCACCGGCCGGGGCGCACACCGGGGAGCTGTTTTTT.